A selection of T cell receptor beta chains follows, all from one sample in a study of response to subunit inactivated influenza vaccine. TCRdb re-called the RT-PCR reads through MiXCR, storing one row per CDR3 protein. The repertoire consists of around 200,000 distinct CDR3 sequences, with about 9.3% occurring once and the leading ten covering 11%. Sample: non-naive T cells sorted from PBMCs, taken on the day of vaccination. Every receptor here comes from a man in his forties or fifties who received an inactivated influenza vaccine. Both conserved end residues are part of each CDR3. Fields, in order: D gene, clone size, CDR3 length, V gene, J gene, CDR3 protein, CDR3 DNA. The D gene is left open where the match is weak. The size entry is marked missing in some rows and otherwise reads once, few, many or a size class.

.	.	16	TRBV7-7	TRBJ2-1	CASSLGTVSSYNEQFF	TGTGCCAGCAGCTTAGGGACGGTTAGCTCCTACAATGAGCAGTTCTTC
.	.	15	TRBV27	TRBJ2-7	CASSWRADSSYEQYF	TGTGCCAGCAGTTGGAGAGCGGACAGCTCCTACGAGCAGTACTTC
.	.	15	TRBV12-3/TRBV12-4	TRBJ2-1	CASSLEDLPGNEQFF	TGTGCCAGCAGTTTGGAGGATCTTCCGGGGAATGAGCAGTTCTTC
.	.	16	TRBV6-2/TRBV6-3	TRBJ2-2	CASSYSVTLYTGELFF	TGTGCCAGCAGTTACTCGGTGACTTTATACACCGGGGAGCTGTTTTTT
.	.	16	TRBV4-3	TRBJ2-2	CASRKEGGSSTGELFF	TGCGCCAGCAGAAAAGAGGGGGGCAGTTCTACCGGGGAGCTGTTTTTT
.	many	13	TRBV5-1	TRBJ2-3	CASSLNMGNTQYF	TGCGCCAGCAGCTTGAACATGGGCAATACGCAGTATTTT
TRBD2	.	17	TRBV6-5	TRBJ2-5	CASSYSWTSGGQETQYF	TGTGCCAGCAGTTACTCATGGACTAGCGGGGGGCAAGAGACCCAGTACTTC
.	many	13	TRBV4-3	TRBJ2-3	CASSPRETDTQYF	TGCGCCAGCAGCCCTCGAGAAACAGATACGCAGTATTTT
.	many	18	TRBV12-3/TRBV12-4	TRBJ2-4	CASSPGLVGVGTKNIQYF	TGTGCCAGCAGCCCGGGATTGGTTGGAGTTGGAACCAAAAACATTCAGTACTTC
.	.	14	TRBV11-2	TRBJ2-3	CATGAGRSSDTQYF	TGTGCCACGGGGGCAGGCCGGTCATCAGATACGCAGTATTTT
TRBD1	many	13	TRBV7-9	TRBJ2-7	CASSFPGQTEQYF	TGTGCCAGCAGCTTCCCGGGACAGACAGAGCAGTACTTC
TRBD2	.	17	TRBV10-2	TRBJ2-2	CASSDRSGTSGTGELFF	TGCGCCAGCAGTGACAGATCCGGGACTAGCGGCACCGGGGAGCTGTTTTTT
.	few	12	TRBV28	TRBJ2-7	CASSGHTYEQYF	TGTGCCAGCAGCGGACATACCTACGAGCAGTACTTC
TRBD2	.	14	TRBV10-3	TRBJ2-3	CASHPASGTHTQYF	TGTGCCTCCCACCCAGCTAGCGGTACCCATACGCAGTATTTT
.	.	13	TRBV15	TRBJ2-5	CATSRDLQETQYF	TGTGCCACCAGCCGGGACTTACAAGAGACCCAGTACTTC
.	.	14	TRBV21-1	TRBJ2-1	CASPGLAPYNEQFF	TGTGCCAGCCCGGGACTAGCTCCCTACAATGAGCAGTTCTTC
.	few	13	TRBV6-2/TRBV6-3	TRBJ1-1	CATAGHLNTEAFF	TGTGCCACCGCCGGACACTTGAACACTGAAGCTTTCTTT
.	.	12	TRBV7-8	TRBJ1-1	CASSLEGFEAFF	TGTGCCAGCAGCTTAGAGGGATTTGAAGCTTTCTTT
.	.	14	TRBV7-2	TRBJ2-7	CASSPVWSSYEQYF	TGTGCCAGCAGCCCGGTGTGGAGCTCCTACGAGCAGTACTTC
.	few	13	TRBV29-1	TRBJ2-1	CSVEFDRTTAKFF	TGCAGCGTTGAATTTGACAGGACGACGGCTAAGTTCTTC
TRBD2	.	17	TRBV6-1	TRBJ2-1	CASSEPASGSRYNEQFF	TGTGCCAGCAGTGAACCAGCTAGCGGGAGTCGATACAATGAGCAGTTCTTC
TRBD2	.	17	TRBV4-3	TRBJ2-3	CASSQGGSGGAGDTQYF	TGCGCCAGCAGCCAAGGTGGTAGCGGGGGGGCGGGAGATACGCAGTATTTT
TRBD2	many	15	TRBV7-8	TRBJ2-1	CASSLVGLAMPVQFF	TGTGCCAGCAGCTTAGTGGGACTAGCAATGCCGGTGCAGTTCTTC
.	.	17	TRBV14	TRBJ1-1	CASSQDLGQLINTEAFF	TGTGCCAGCAGCCAAGATTTAGGACAGCTTATTAACACTGAAGCTTTCTTT
.	.	12	TRBV28	TRBJ1-1	CASNNRVGEAFF	TGTGCCAGCAACAACAGGGTGGGTGAAGCTTTCTTT
.	few	16	TRBV6-1	TRBJ1-1	CASSEGQLEKNTEAFF	TGTGCCAGCAGTGAAGGGCAGCTCGAAAAGAACACTGAAGCTTTCTTT
.	many	14	TRBV10-1	TRBJ2-7	CASSEYGTQSEQYF	TGCGCCAGCAGTGAGTACGGGACTCAAAGCGAGCAGTACTTC
TRBD1	many	12	TRBV6-5	TRBJ1-4	CATTTGNEKLFF	TGTGCCACTACGACAGGGAATGAAAAACTGTTTTTT
TRBD1	few	14	TRBV5-5	TRBJ1-1	CASSFTTGRAEAFF	TGTGCCAGCAGCTTCACGACAGGGCGGGCTGAAGCTTTCTTT
.	.	14	TRBV11-2	TRBJ1-2	CASSLLRANYGYTF	TGTGCCAGCAGCTTACTCCGAGCTAACTATGGCTACACCTTC
.	.	12	TRBV9	TRBJ2-3	CASSVPTDTQYF	TGTGCCAGCAGCGTTCCCACAGATACGCAGTATTTT
TRBD1	.	18	TRBV6-2/TRBV6-3	TRBJ2-7	CASRHKTRTGLSSYEQYF	TGTGCCAGCAGGCATAAGACTCGGACAGGTCTTAGCTCCTACGAGCAGTACTTC
.	many	13	TRBV12-3/TRBV12-4	TRBJ1-2	CASSLGHYYGYTF	TGTGCCAGCAGTTTAGGGCACTACTATGGCTACACCTTC
.	.	15	TRBV15	TRBJ2-6	CATSSKVSGANVLTF	TGTGCCACCAGCAGTAAGGTCTCTGGGGCCAACGTCCTGACTTTC
.	.	13	TRBV5-1	TRBJ2-1	CASSLERLGEQFF	TGCGCCAGCAGCTTGGAGAGGCTCGGTGAGCAGTTCTTC
TRBD2	.	15	TRBV11-3	TRBJ2-1	CASSLGGLATNEQFF	TGTGCCAGCAGCTTAGGGGGACTAGCTACCAATGAGCAGTTCTTC
.	many	14	TRBV4-1	TRBJ1-2	CASSQDTGIYGYTF	TGCGCCAGCAGCCAAGATACAGGGATCTATGGCTACACCTTC
.	.	14	TRBV6-1	TRBJ2-3	CASQEGGSTDTQYF	TGTGCCAGCCAAGAGGGGGGAAGCACAGATACGCAGTATTTT
.	.	13	TRBV25-1	TRBJ2-1	CASSGQRGIEQFF	TGTGCCAGCAGTGGGCAGAGGGGGATTGAGCAGTTCTTC
.	few	15	TRBV6-1	TRBJ2-2	CASHPGFQNTGELFF	TGTGCCAGTCATCCAGGGTTTCAGAACACCGGGGAGCTGTTTTTT
TRBD2	.	17	TRBV28	TRBJ2-7	CASSGNRAGTTPYEQYF	TGTGCCAGCAGTGGGAACCGAGCCGGGACTACGCCCTACGAGCAGTACTTC
TRBD2	few	16	TRBV12-3/TRBV12-4	TRBJ2-7	CASSPRTSGPTYEQYF	TGTGCCAGCAGCCCACGGACTAGCGGGCCGACCTACGAGCAGTACTTC
TRBD1	few	15	TRBV4-2	TRBJ1-2	CASSRQGQGYYGYTF	TGTGCCAGCAGCCGTCAAGGACAGGGTTACTATGGCTACACCTTC
TRBD1	few	14	TRBV29-1	TRBJ2-7	CSVDDRTGGNEQYF	TGCAGCGTGGACGACAGGACAGGGGGCAACGAGCAGTACTTC
TRBD1	.	16	TRBV6-1	TRBJ2-7	CASSASDRGSSYEQYF	TGTGCCAGCAGTGCCTCGGACAGGGGGAGCTCCTACGAGCAGTACTTC